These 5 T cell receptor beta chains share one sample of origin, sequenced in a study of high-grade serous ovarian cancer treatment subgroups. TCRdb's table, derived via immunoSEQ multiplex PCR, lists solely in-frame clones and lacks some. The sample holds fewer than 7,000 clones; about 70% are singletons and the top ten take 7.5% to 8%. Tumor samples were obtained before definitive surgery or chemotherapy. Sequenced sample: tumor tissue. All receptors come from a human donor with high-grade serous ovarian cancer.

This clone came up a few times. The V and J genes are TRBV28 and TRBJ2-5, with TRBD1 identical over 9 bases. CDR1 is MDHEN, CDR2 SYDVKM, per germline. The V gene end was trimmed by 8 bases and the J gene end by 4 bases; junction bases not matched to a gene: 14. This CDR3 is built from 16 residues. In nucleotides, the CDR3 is TGTGCCAGCGGACGGGGGACAGGGTCTTCGAGAGAGACCCAGTACTTC. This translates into CASGRGTGSSRETQYF.

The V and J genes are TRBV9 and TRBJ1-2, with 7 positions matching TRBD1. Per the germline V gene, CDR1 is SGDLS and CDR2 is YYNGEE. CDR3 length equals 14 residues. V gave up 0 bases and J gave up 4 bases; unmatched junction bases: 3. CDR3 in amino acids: CASSVGGGGYGYTF. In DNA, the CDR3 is TGTGCCAGCAGCGTAGGAGGGGGCGGCTATGGCTACACCTTC.

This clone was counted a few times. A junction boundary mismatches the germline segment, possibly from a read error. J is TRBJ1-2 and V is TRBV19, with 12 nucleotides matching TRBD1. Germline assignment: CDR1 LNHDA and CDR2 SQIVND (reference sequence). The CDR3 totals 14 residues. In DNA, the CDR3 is TGTGCCAGTAATATAGCCGGGACAGGGGGCGGCTACACCTTC. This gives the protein CASNIAGTGGGYTF. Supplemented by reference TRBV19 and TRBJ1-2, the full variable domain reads DGGITQSPKYLFRKEGQNVTLSCEQNLNHDAMYWYRQDPGQGLRLIYYSQIVNDFQKGDIAEGYSVSREKKESFPLTVTSAQKNPTAFYLCASNIAGTGGGYTFGSGTRLTVV.

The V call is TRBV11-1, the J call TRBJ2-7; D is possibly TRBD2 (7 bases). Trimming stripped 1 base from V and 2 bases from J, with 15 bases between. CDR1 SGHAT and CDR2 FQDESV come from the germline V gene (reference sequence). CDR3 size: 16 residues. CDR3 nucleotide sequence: TGTGCCAGCAGCTTAGAGGGAGGGGGGAGACCCTACGAGCAGTACTTC. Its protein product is CASSLEGGGRPYEQYF.

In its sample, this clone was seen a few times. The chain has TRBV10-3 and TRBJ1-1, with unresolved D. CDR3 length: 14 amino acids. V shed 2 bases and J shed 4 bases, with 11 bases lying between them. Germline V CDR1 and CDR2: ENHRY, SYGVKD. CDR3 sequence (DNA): TGTGCCATCAGTGAGACGGCTGAGGCCACTGAAGCTTTCTTT. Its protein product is CAISETAEATEAFF.